The 11 T cell receptor beta chains below were found in one sample sequenced in a study of CD8 T cells in Susac syndrome. An input of about 0.45 to 1 ug of RNA was subjected to reverse transcription using random hexamers. TCRdb passed the immunoSEQ multiplex PCR reads through MiXCR, listing each CDR3 protein once. This sample has under 200,000 distinct CDR3 sequences, with approximately 93% found just once. Material: CD4+ T cells from PBMCs. These receptor sequences come from a human donor in good health.

The chain has TRBV5-1 and TRBJ1-1; no definite D call. The germline CDR1 and CDR2 sequences are SGHRS and YFSETQ. The CDR3 has 16 amino acids. V lost 5 bases, J lost 0 bases, and 17 bases lay in between. The CDR3 DNA sequence: TGCGCCAGCAGTCCCCTGACCGGCAGAATGAACACTGAAGCTTTCTTT. Translation gives CASSPLTGRMNTEAFF.

The chain employs TRBV2 and TRBJ2-1; 9 bases align to TRBD1. Unmatched junction bases numbered 8, after V lost 8 bases and J lost 6 bases. This CDR3 has 14 amino acids. Per germline, CDR1 SNHLY and CDR2 FYNNEI. DNA for the CDR3: TGTGCCAGCGGGACAGGGCCTACCCTCAATGAGCAGTTCTTC. Amino acid sequence: CASGTGPTLNEQFF.

The rearrangement uses TRBV10-3 and TRBJ2-6; D perhaps matches TRBD1 (5 bases). The CDR3 consists of 17 residues. Trimming stripped 3 bases from V and 0 bases from J, with 12 bases between. Germline CDR1 and CDR2: ENHRY and SYGVKD. The CDR3 DNA is TGTGCCATCAGTGACAGGGTATCTACCTCTGGGGCCAACGTCCTGACTTTC. Protein product: CAISDRVSTSGANVLTF.

The chain combines TRBV12-3 or TRBV12-4 with TRBJ2-7; no clear D. Trimming shortened V by 2 bases and J by 9 bases, and 14 bases separated the two germline ends. The CDR3 covers 13 residues. The chain's CDR3 is CASSLIGPGRQYF. CDR3 coding DNA: TGTGCCAGCAGTTTAATCGGCCCCGGAAGGCAGTACTTC.

The chain carries TRBV12-3 or TRBV12-4 and TRBJ2-3, with TRBD2 as a possible D gene (5 bases). The CDR3 loop spans 15 amino acids. With 3 bases removed from V and 6 bases from J, the gap between germline ends came to 16 bases. CDR3 loop: CASSFHGVGADTQYF. In DNA form, the CDR3 reads TGTGCCAGCAGTTTTCACGGGGTGGGAGCGGATACGCAGTATTTT.

The chain has TRBV4-1 and TRBJ1-1; D is unclear. The CDR3 contains 14 residues. Germline assignment: CDR1 MGHRA and CDR2 YSYEKL. The V end was cut by 0 bases, the J end by 1 base, with 6 bases between. This CDR3 reads CASSQETRNTEAFF. The CDR3 bases are TGCGCCAGCAGCCAAGAAACCAGGAACACTGAAGCTTTCTTT.

V and J are TRBV20-1 and TRBJ1-5; 7 bases match TRBD1. Trimming at V came to 0 bases and at J to 5 bases, leaving 13 bases not matched to a gene. The CDR3 loop spans 17 amino acids. From germline, CDR1 is DFQATT and CDR2 SNEGSKA (reference sequence). The CDR3 DNA reads as TGCAGTGCTAGAGATCTTAAGGAAGGGGGCTTTTATCAGCCCCAGCATTTT. This translates into CSARDLKEGGFYQPQHF.

This clonotype has a handful of counts. V and J are TRBV13 and TRBJ2-3; 7 bases are shared with TRBD1. Germline values: CDR1 PRHDT, CDR2 FYEKMQ (reference sequence). This CDR3 region has 16 residues. V lost 2 bases and J lost 3; bases outside the gene matches: 8. The CDR3 nucleotides read TGTGCCAGCAGCTTAAGACAGGGCCGACGTACAGATACGCAGTATTTT. The encoded protein is CASSLRQGRRTDTQYF. Based on the CDR3 plus reference TRBV13 and TRBJ2-3, the full variable domain is AAGVIQSPRHLIKEKRETATLKCYPIPRHDTVYWYQQGPGQDPQFLISFYEKMQSDKGSIPDRFSAQQFSDYHSELNMSSLELGDSALYFCASSLRQGRRTDTQYFGPGTRLTVL.

The chain joins TRBV20-1 to TRBJ1-5; possibly TRBD1 for D (6 bases). The CDR3 has 17 amino acids. Germline-derived CDR1 and CDR2 are DFQATT and SNEGSKA (reference sequence). The ends were cut back, 0 bases at V and 3 bases at J, with 18 bases in the middle. CDR3 DNA: TGCAGTGCTAGAGATGGGGCACCAGGGGCTAACAATCAGCCCCAGCATTTT. It yields the protein CSARDGAPGANNQPQHF.

This chain uses TRBV6-2 or TRBV6-3 with TRBJ1-5, with 7 bases lining up with TRBD1. The CDR3 totals 17 residues. Unmatched junction bases numbered 9, after V lost 4 bases and J lost 0 bases. Germline V gene sequence: CDR1 MNHEY, CDR2 SVGEGT. CDR3 in DNA: TGTGCCAGCAGTTGGGGATTAGGACAGGCTAGCAATCAGCCCCAGCATTTT. Translated: CASSWGLGQASNQPQHF.

The V gene is TRBV20-1, the J gene TRBJ1-5; D perhaps matches TRBD1 (6 bases). V was shortened by 3 bases and J by 3 bases, with 15 bases between the two germline ends. This CDR3 contains 15 residues. Germline lookup yields CDR1 DFQATT and CDR2 SNEGSKA (reference sequence). The CDR3 is CSARGGGGHNQPQHF. CDR3 nucleotide sequence: TGCAGTGCTAGGGGGGGTGGGGGACACAATCAGCCCCAGCATTTT.